One sample yielded the 19 T cell receptor beta chains listed below, sequenced in a study of cytomegalovirus exposure and HLA in healthy donors. Primers: 60 Vbeta forward and 13 Jbeta reverse. TCRdb's copy holds only in-frame clones and misses some; the assay was immunoSEQ multiplex PCR. Of 150,000 to 200,000 clones listed, over 70% are singletons. Source material: PBMCs. These receptors were collected from a man aged 40-55 years in good health and CMV-seronegative.

V usage is TRBV6-5 and J usage is TRBJ1-6, with 8 bases aligning to TRBD1. CDR1 is MNHEY, CDR2 SVGAGI, per germline. CDR3 length equals 14 residues. V shed 5 bases, J shed 6 bases, and the junction held 3 bases outside the gene matches. The CDR3 sequence: CASSKDRANSPLHF. In DNA, the CDR3 is TGTGCCAGCAGTAAGGACAGGGCTAATTCACCCCTCCACTTT.

The chain uses TRBV18 and TRBJ1-2, with D unclear. Germline V gives CDR1 KGHSH, CDR2 LQKENI. V gave up 6 bases and J gave up 3 bases, with 14 bases separating them. The CDR3 is 14 amino acids. The chain's CDR3 is CASSPNDGDYGYTF. DNA for the CDR3: TGTGCCAGCTCTCCTAATGACGGGGACTATGGCTACACCTTC.

J is TRBJ1-6 and V is TRBV5-5; 9 bases fit TRBD1. Per the germline V gene, CDR1 is SGHKS and CDR2 is YYEKEE (reference sequence). After removal of 4 bases from V and 6 bases from J, the junction contained 8 bases not matched to a gene. The CDR3 runs 16 residues. Here the CDR3 DNA reads TGTGCCAGCAGCGCACCACAGGGGGCGATTAATTCACCCCTCCACTTT. Translation gives CASSAPQGAINSPLHF.

The chain uses TRBV5-1 and TRBJ2-7; perhaps TRBD2 as D (5 bases). The ends were cut back, 2 bases at V and 3 bases at J, with 15 bases in the middle. The CDR3 has 15 residues. Germline V gene data show CDR1 as SGHRS and CDR2 as YFSETQ. The CDR3 region has the DNA TGCGCCAGCAGCTTCGGGATCCTAGGCGACTACGAGCAGTACTTC. Translating it yields CASSFGILGDYEQYF.

Written as DNA, the CDR3 is TGTGCCAGTAGTATCCGGGGCCGGCGGGGGACCACAGATACGCAGTATTTT. Translation gives CASSIRGRRGTTDTQYF. This chain links TRBV19 with TRBJ2-3; 7 bases are a match to TRBD2. V lost 3 bases, J lost 2 bases, and 11 bases stayed unmatched. From germline, CDR1 is LNHDA and CDR2 SQIVND (reference sequence). The CDR3 consists of 17 residues.

This clone was detected a few times. The chain carries TRBV6-5 and TRBJ2-2; 9 nucleotides line up with TRBD1. V lost 6 bases, J lost 4 bases, and 6 bases stayed unmatched. CDR3 length: 15 residues. CDR1 is MNHEY and CDR2 is SVGAGI in the germline V gene. The CDR3 loop reads CASRVGQGITGELFF. In DNA, the CDR3 is TGTGCCAGCAGGGTTGGACAGGGGATCACCGGGGAGCTGTTTTTT.

The chain links TRBV6-5 to TRBJ1-2, with D hard to call. Germline lookup yields CDR1 MNHEY and CDR2 SVGAGI. This CDR3 comprises 15 residues. V was clipped by 0 bases and J by 4 bases, with 12 bases between them. DNA of the CDR3: TGTGCCAGCAGTTACTCGATTCGGGGTCCCTATGGCTACACCTTC. This encodes CASSYSIRGPYGYTF.

The chain employs TRBV4-3 and TRBJ2-2; tentatively, D is TRBD1 (5 bases). The V gene's germline CDR1 is LGHNA and CDR2 YSLEER. The length of the CDR3 is 15 residues. Trimming left V 5 bases short and J 2 bases short, with 12 bases between. Here the CDR3 reads CASSSRRENTGELFF. In nucleotides, the CDR3 is TGCGCCAGCAGCTCCCGCAGGGAAAACACCGGGGAGCTGTTTTTT.

The chain uses TRBV4-1 and TRBJ2-3; D unresolved. The CDR3 is 15 residues long. V was clipped by 0 bases and J by 3 bases, with 10 bases between them. Germline values: CDR1 MGHRA, CDR2 YSYEKL. The DNA for the CDR3 is TGCGCCAGCAGCCAAGATCCCCTCGGGACAGATACGCAGTATTTT. Residues: CASSQDPLGTDTQYF.

V and J are TRBV27 and TRBJ1-5, with no clear D. CDR1 MNHEY and CDR2 SMNVEV come from the germline V gene (reference sequence). The V end lost 0 bases, the J end lost 1 base, and 4 bases lay between the germline ends. This CDR3 is built from 14 residues. The CDR3 reads CASSLSRSNQPQHF. The CDR3 nucleotides read TGTGCCAGCAGTTTATCGCGGAGCAATCAGCCCCAGCATTTT.

V gene TRBV5-8 combines with J gene TRBJ1-5; no definite D call. V lost 7 bases and J lost 5, with 25 bases in between. Germline V CDR1 and CDR2: SGHTS, YDEGEE. The CDR3 runs 17 residues. CDR3 nucleotide sequence: TGTGCCAGCTCCCTGAAGGACTTACGTTCTGGTGATCAGCCCCAGCATTTT. This sequence encodes CASSLKDLRSGDQPQHF.

The V gene is TRBV7-6, the J gene TRBJ2-7, with 12 positions matching TRBD2. The J segment lost 6 bases and the V segment lost 5 bases, leaving 5 bases of the junction unmatched. CDR1 and CDR2 (germline): SGHVS, FNYEAQ. The CDR3 has 14 amino acids. CDR3 amino acids: CASSILAGGPEQYF. CDR3 in DNA: TGTGCCAGCAGCATCCTAGCGGGGGGGCCCGAGCAGTACTTC. The whole variable domain, remainder taken from reference TRBV7-6 and TRBJ2-7, is GAGVSQSPRYKVTKRGQDVALRCDPISGHVSLYWYRQALGQGPEFLTYFNYEAQQDKSGLPNDRFSAERPEGSISTLTIQRTEQRDSAMYRCASSILAGGPEQYFGPGTRLTVT.

This clone has just one count. The chain carries TRBV5-6 and TRBJ1-2; 7 bases fit TRBD1. Per the germline V gene, CDR1 is SGHDT and CDR2 is YYEEEE. J gave up 8 bases and V 4 bases, and 17 bases lay outside the gene matches. The CDR3 extends over 16 amino acids. The CDR3 DNA follows: TGTGCCAGCAGCCTAGTTTTCCGGACAGGTTCAGACGGCTACACCTTC. Residues: CASSLVFRTGSDGYTF.

The V gene is TRBV29-1, the J gene TRBJ2-2; D uncertain. Germline loops: CDR1 SQVTM, CDR2 ANQGSEA. The CDR3 loop spans 12 amino acids. The ends were cut back, 3 bases at V and 7 bases at J, with 9 bases in the middle. As DNA, the CDR3 is TGCAGCGTTGATACTGGGCGCGGGGAGCTGTTTTTT. Protein: CSVDTGRGELFF.

The chain recombines TRBV6-5 with TRBJ2-6, with D possibly matching TRBD1 (6 bases). Per germline, CDR1 MNHEY and CDR2 SVGAGI. V lost 5 bases to trimming and J lost 0 bases, with 8 bases between them. The CDR3 extends over 15 amino acids. The CDR3 DNA reads TGTGCCAGCAGTCTACAGGGCTCTGGGGCCAACGTCCTGACTTTC. Amino acid sequence: CASSLQGSGANVLTF.

The chain links TRBV6-1 to TRBJ1-1; no clear D. The V gene's germline CDR1 is MNHNS and CDR2 SASEGT. Trimming took off 6 bases at V and 6 bases at J, with 17 bases between the two ends. This CDR3 is built from 14 residues. This chain's CDR3 is CASSSGRSFSEAFF. CDR3 DNA sequence: TGTGCCAGCAGCTCGGGGAGGTCGTTCTCTGAAGCTTTCTTT.

This chain joins TRBV5-5 and TRBJ1-1; no reliable D call. Germline CDR1 SGHKS, CDR2 YYEKEE (reference sequence). CDR3 length: 15 amino acids. V was pared by 3 bases and J by 5 bases, with 17 bases between. In DNA form, the CDR3 reads TGTGCCAGCAGCTCCGCTTTAAACCCGGGGACTGAAGCTTTCTTT. This encodes CASSSALNPGTEAFF.

The CDR3 bases are TGTGCCAGCAGTTCACTAGCGGAGAACACCGGGGAGCTGTTTTTT. This translates into CASSSLAENTGELFF. The rearrangement uses TRBV6-5 and TRBJ2-2; 8 bases align to TRBD2. The trim removed 4 bases at V and 1 base at J, leaving 2 bases unmatched. Germline CDR1 and CDR2: MNHEY and SVGAGI. This CDR3 region has 15 residues.

The chain recombines TRBV18 with TRBJ1-5; D remains unclear. CDR3 length: 14 amino acids. V was cut by 4 bases and J by 0 bases, with 7 bases left in between. CDR1 is KGHSH, CDR2 LQKENI, per germline. The CDR3 reads CASSREGSNQPQHF. The CDR3 nucleotides are TGTGCCAGCTCACGGGAGGGTAGCAATCAGCCCCAGCATTTT.